These 20 T cell receptor beta chains were sequenced from one sample in a study of cytomegalovirus exposure and HLA in healthy donors (TCRdb year 2017). The library was prepared using the immunoSEQ multiplex PCR assay. TCRdb took this table from immuneACCESS and kept in-frame rearrangements with V and J called. Such tables lack part of the clones; where checked against another copy, unresolved V genes explain under half of the gap, and the rest is unexplained. Counted in this sample were 45,000 to 70,000 clones; more than 80% of them appeared once. Jointly, the top ten make up approximately 6.3% of the sample. Sequenced material: PBMCs. All receptors derive from a woman aged 18-29 years in good health and CMV-seronegative.

This rearrangement joins TRBV7-9 to TRBJ1-6, with 9 bases that match TRBD1. The CDR3 spans 15 residues. The germline gives CDR1 SEHNR, CDR2 FQNEAQ (reference sequence). J was trimmed by 7 bases and V by 3 bases; bases with no gene match: 4. CDR3 protein: CASSFKGTGNSPLHF. The CDR3 DNA reads as TGTGCCAGCAGCTTCAAGGGGACAGGGAATTCACCCCTCCACTTT.

The chain links TRBV2 to TRBJ1-5; 7 positions agree with TRBD1. Germline V gene data show CDR1 as SNHLY and CDR2 as FYNNEI. Trimming at V came to 8 bases and at J to 4 bases, leaving 11 bases not matched to a gene. This CDR3 has 15 residues. The CDR3 reads CASAKGTDHNQPQHF. CDR3 bases: TGTGCCAGCGCGAAAGGGACAGACCATAATCAGCCCCAGCATTTT.

The rearrangement links TRBV6-4 to TRBJ1-2; 7 bases are shared with TRBD1. J lost 6 bases, V lost 8 bases, and 6 bases had no gene match. The germline gives CDR1 MRHNA, CDR2 SNTAGT. The CDR3 consists of 12 residues. In DNA form, the CDR3 reads TGTGCCAGCCCCCGGGACAGAAATGGCTACACCTTC. Translation: CASPRDRNGYTF.

This chain connects TRBV23-1 to TRBJ1-1; 8 bases map to TRBD1. TRBV23-1 is placed among ORFs of uncertain function. Germline trimming cut 1 base from V and 11 bases from J; bases unmatched to any gene: 12. The CDR3 length is 15 residues. The CDR3: CASSQYSRGPHRAFF. The DNA of the CDR3 is TGCGCCAGCAGTCAATATTCCAGGGGGCCACATCGGGCTTTCTTT.

This sequence joins TRBV18 and TRBJ1-2; 7 bases are a match to TRBD1. This CDR3 has 15 residues. The germline CDR1 and CDR2 sequences are KGHSH and LQKENI. The V segment lost 3 bases and the J segment 2 bases; nucleotides outside the gene matches: 6. CDR3 nucleotide sequence: TGTGCCAGCTCACCTCGGACAGGCACCAACTATGGCTACACCTTC. Translation gives CASSPRTGTNYGYTF.

V and J are TRBV27 and TRBJ1-1; 12 bases agree with TRBD1. Germline lookup yields CDR1 MNHEY and CDR2 SMNVEV (reference sequence). V was pared by 1 base and J by 4 bases, with 10 bases of the junction left unmatched. The CDR3 extends over 18 amino acids. The CDR3, as DNA: TGTGCCAGCAGTTTATTCTCGGGACAGGGGGCGACGGGCACTGAAGCTTTCTTT. It yields the protein CASSLFSGQGATGTEAFF.

The chain is built from TRBV29-1 and TRBJ1-2, with 10 bases lining up with TRBD1. After removal of 4 bases from V and 8 bases from J, the junction contained 10 bases not matched to a gene. The CDR3 has 14 amino acids. The germline CDR1 and CDR2 sequences are SQVTM and ANQGSEA. CDR3 nucleotides: TGCAGCGTTGGAGGACAGGGGGAATTTGGGGGCTACACCTTC. It specifies CSVGGQGEFGGYTF.

The chain joins TRBV7-7 to TRBJ2-1; D unclear. The V gene's germline CDR1 is SSHAT and CDR2 FNYEAQ (reference sequence). V was shortened by 3 bases and J by 6 bases, with 9 bases between the two germline ends. The CDR3 covers 13 residues. The CDR3 protein is CASSFDRSNEQFF. CDR3 DNA sequence: TGTGCCAGCAGCTTCGACCGGAGCAATGAGCAGTTCTTC.

J is TRBJ1-2 and V is TRBV7-3; TRBD1 might be the D (6 bases). Trimming pared 6 bases from V and 4 bases from J, leaving 18 bases between. The CDR3 runs to 15 residues. The germline gives CDR1 SGHTA, CDR2 FQGTGA. In nucleotides, the CDR3 is TGTGCCAGCAGTCAAGGGGCAGGGGCTGGCTATGGCTACACCTTC. Its translation is CASSQGAGAGYGYTF.

The chain uses TRBV7-6 and TRBJ2-3; TRBD2 matches at 7 bases. Looked up from germline, CDR1 is SGHVS and CDR2 is FNYEAQ. The CDR3 is made up of 14 amino acids. With V trimmed by 5 bases and J by 3 bases, 5 bases remained unmatched. Here the CDR3 reads CASSIIGGTDTQYF. CDR3 nucleotide sequence: TGTGCCAGCAGCATTATCGGGGGGACAGATACGCAGTATTTT.

This chain connects TRBV5-4 to TRBJ2-3; 7 positions match TRBD2. V gave up 3 bases and J gave up 4 bases; unmatched junction bases: 5. Germline CDR1 is SGHNT and CDR2 is YYREEE (reference sequence). This CDR3 spans 14 amino acids. CDR3 sequence (DNA): TGTGCCAGCAGCTACGGGGGGAGGCCAGATACGCAGTATTTT. As protein: CASSYGGRPDTQYF.

V gene TRBV11-2 combines with J gene TRBJ2-3; 11 nucleotides line up with TRBD2. The CDR3 contains 17 residues. Germline CDR1 is SGHAT and CDR2 is FQNNGV. J was trimmed by 4 bases and V by 1 base; bases with no gene match: 7. CDR3 DNA sequence: TGTGCCAGCAGCTTAGTGATTAGCGGGGGGGCGTCAGATACGCAGTATTTT. Translated: CASSLVISGGASDTQYF.

The chain uses TRBV19 and TRBJ1-3; D is unresolved. CDR3 length equals 15 residues. Germline-derived CDR1 and CDR2 are LNHDA and SQIVND (reference sequence). Trimming took 2 bases from V and 0 from J, leaving 8 bases between them. In nucleotides, the CDR3 is TGTGCCAGTAGTATATTCAGTTCCTCTGGAAACACCATATATTTT. It translates to CASSIFSSSGNTIYF.

The chain carries TRBV19 and TRBJ1-1; a possible D gene is TRBD1 (6 bases). The CDR3 spans 13 residues. Germline V gene sequence: CDR1 LNHDA, CDR2 SQIVND (reference sequence). Trimming pared 7 bases from V and 1 base from J, leaving 10 bases between. The CDR3 sequence is CASMIQGNTEAFF. In DNA, the CDR3 is TGTGCCAGTATGATACAGGGGAACACTGAAGCTTTCTTT.

The chain joins TRBV11-3 to TRBJ1-1; weak D call: TRBD1 (5 bases). This CDR3 region has 13 residues. With 7 bases removed from V and 7 bases from J, the gap between germline ends came to 16 bases. The germline CDR1 and CDR2 sequences are SGHNT and YENEEA. The CDR3 nucleotides are TGTGCCAGCATGCCTGGGGGGAAGGGTGAAGCTTTCTTT. Amino acid sequence: CASMPGGKGEAFF.

This clone was found once. The chain links TRBV25-1 to TRBJ1-5; the D is unclear. Germline values: CDR1 MGHDK, CDR2 SYGVNS. V lost 8 bases and J 2 bases, leaving 13 bases between the germline ends. The CDR3 loop spans 14 amino acids. The CDR3 DNA follows: TGTGCCAGCTCCTCCGGGGATGGCAATCAGCCCCAGCATTTT. Translating gives CASSSGDGNQPQHF.

This clone was seen a single time. The chain recombines TRBV9 with TRBJ2-6; TRBD2 aligns across 7 bases. The CDR3 is 21 amino acids. Per the germline V gene, CDR1 is SGDLS and CDR2 is YYNGEE. After removal of 0 bases from V and 0 bases from J, the junction contained 15 bases not matched to a gene. The CDR3 region has the DNA TGTGCCAGCAGCGTAGCCGGTGGACTAGTTGGAGGTATCTCTGGGGCCAACGTCCTGACTTTC. It encodes CASSVAGGLVGGISGANVLTF.

The rearrangement links TRBV5-1 to TRBJ2-5, with D hard to call. With 1 base removed from V and 0 bases from J, the gap between germline ends came to 7 bases. Germline V gene data show CDR1 as SGHRS and CDR2 as YFSETQ. The CDR3 loop spans 14 amino acids. In DNA form, the CDR3 reads TGCGCCAGCAGCTTGATTGTAAACCAAGAGACCCAGTACTTC. Translated: CASSLIVNQETQYF.

The chain employs TRBV7-9 and TRBJ1-2, with 8 bases aligning to TRBD1. This CDR3 region has 17 residues. Germline V CDR1 and CDR2: SEHNR, FQNEAQ (reference sequence). The V gene end was trimmed by 5 bases and the J gene end by 0 bases; junction bases not matched to a gene: 11. CDR3 nucleotide sequence: TGTGCCAGCAGCCCGCAGGGGGCCGGCGTCGCTAACTATGGCTACACCTTC. Amino acids: CASSPQGAGVANYGYTF.

The chain has TRBV7-7 and TRBJ2-5, with TRBD1 matching over 10 bases. V was clipped by 5 bases and J by 1 base; unmatched bases: 4. The CDR3 runs 15 residues. Per germline, CDR1 SSHAT and CDR2 FNYEAQ (reference sequence). The DNA for the CDR3 is TGTGCCAGCAGCCAAGGGACAGGGGTCCAAGAGACCCAGTACTTC. This gives the protein CASSQGTGVQETQYF.